This T cell receptor beta chain appears in the sequencing data of a study of T cell repertoires in cytomegalovirus infection. The sample holds many counts of this clonotype. TCRdb redid the calling of the reads with MiXCR, one entry per CDR3 protein. The sample consists of about 250,000 distinct CDR3 sequences, approximately 7% of them appearing once. Germline V gives CDR1 MNHEY, CDR2 SVGEGT. This CDR3 region has 16 residues. V was clipped by 6 bases and J by 0 bases, with 12 bases between them. V gene TRBV6-2 or TRBV6-3 combines with J gene TRBJ2-6; no definite D call. The material sequenced was PBMCs. The sequence was collected from a human donor in good health (CMV status not recorded). Some clones in this sample may be carry-over from other donors' samples. The CDR3 DNA follows: TGTGCCAGCAGCTCAGGACGGGTCTCTGGGGCCAACGTCCTGACTTTC. It yields the protein CASSSGRVSGANVLTF.